This T cell receptor beta chain was documented in a study of blood T cell repertoires in COVID-19. Overall study context: T cells, B-cell-depleted T cells, or PBMCs supplied cDNA or gDNA.

Produced via immunoSEQ multiplex PCR; TCRdb's table is partial and in-frame only. The sample has over 150,000 clones, about 91% seen once. Trimming took 5 bases from V and 4 from J, leaving 8 bases between them. This CDR3 spans 11 amino acids. The germline V gene encodes CDR1 DFQATT and CDR2 SNEGSKA (reference sequence). This receptor was identified in a woman aged 55-70 years who had recovered from COVID-19. The specimen was peripheral blood. The gene calls are TRBV20-1 and TRBJ1-2; D perhaps matches TRBD1 (6 bases). This CDR3 reads CSADRLYGYTF. CDR3 DNA sequence: TGCAGTGCTGACAGGCTCTATGGCTACACCTTC.